This T cell receptor (beta chain) appears in the sequencing data of a study of response to subunit inactivated influenza vaccine. As concerns this clonotype: The antigen remains undetermined.

TCRdb passed the RT-PCR reads through MiXCR, listing each CDR3 protein once. The repertoire holds roughly 500,000 distinct CDR3 sequences, with more than 15% as singletons. The germline gives CDR1 SGHTA, CDR2 FQGNSA. V was pared by 7 bases and J by 1 base, with 11 bases between. The length of the CDR3 is 15 residues. Study-wide points: The authors offered the suggestion that each seasonal influenza vaccination recruits few new T cells.

The source of this sequence is a man aged 50-75 years who received an inactivated influenza vaccine. The sample was CD4+ T cells sorted from PBMCs, taken less than 30 months after vaccination. This chain links TRBV7-2 with TRBJ1-6; D call uncertain. CDR3 nucleotide sequence: TGTGCCAGCATCCAGTGGGGATCCTATAATTCACCCCTCCACTTT. Its protein is CASIQWGSYNSPLHF.